This T cell receptor beta chain derives from a study of shared clonotypes between healthy human individuals. About the research overall: Those who served as donors were a couple of women and a few men between the ages of 18 and 49.

TCRdb's table, derived via immunoSEQ multiplex PCR, lists solely in-frame clones and lacks some. The repertoire holds about 320,000 clones, with around nine tenths as singletons. CD8 memory pooled CD45RO+ cells and CCR7-negative CD45RA+ TemRA cells. CDR3 length: 13 residues. Germline V CDR1 and CDR2: SGDLS, YYNGEE. The germline V and J ends were trimmed by 5 bases and 2 bases, with 10 bases remaining between them. The sequenced sample was memory CD8+ T cells sorted from blood. Subset denoted: CD45RO+ cells pooled with CCR7-negative TemRA cells. This clonotype was obtained from a man younger than 35 in good health. The rearrangement joins TRBV9 to TRBJ2-5; possibly TRBD1 for D (5 bases). CDR3 in DNA: TGTGCCAGCAGAGCCAGGGAACAAGAGACCCAGTACTTC. As protein: CASRAREQETQYF.